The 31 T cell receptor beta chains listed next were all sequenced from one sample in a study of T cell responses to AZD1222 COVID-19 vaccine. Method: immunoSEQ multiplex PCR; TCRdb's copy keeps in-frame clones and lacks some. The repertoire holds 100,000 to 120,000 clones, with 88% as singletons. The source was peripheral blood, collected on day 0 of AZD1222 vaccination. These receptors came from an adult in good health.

The CDR3 spells CASSRDRDLRTNTEAFF. CDR3 DNA: TGTGCCAGCAGCCGGGACAGGGATCTCCGAACAAACACTGAAGCTTTCTTT. The chain couples TRBV14 to TRBJ1-1; 9 nucleotides line up with TRBD1. Germline CDR1 and CDR2: SGHDN and FVKESK. The CDR3 spans 17 residues. Trimming removed 4 bases from V and 2 bases from J; junction bases left unmatched: 11. The entire variable domain, with the rest obtained from reference TRBV14 and TRBJ1-1, is as follows: EAGVTQFPSHSVIEKGQTVTLRCDPISGHDNLYWYRRVMGKEIKFLLHFVKESKQDESGMPNNRFLAERTGGTYSTLKVQPAELEDSGVYFCASSRDRDLRTNTEAFFGQGTRLTVV.

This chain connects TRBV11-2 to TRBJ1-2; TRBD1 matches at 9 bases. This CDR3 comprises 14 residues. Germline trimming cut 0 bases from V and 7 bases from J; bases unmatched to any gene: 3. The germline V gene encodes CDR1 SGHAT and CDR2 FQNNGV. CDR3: CASSLERQGGGYTF. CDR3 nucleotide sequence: TGTGCCAGCAGCTTAGAGCGACAGGGGGGTGGCTACACCTTC.

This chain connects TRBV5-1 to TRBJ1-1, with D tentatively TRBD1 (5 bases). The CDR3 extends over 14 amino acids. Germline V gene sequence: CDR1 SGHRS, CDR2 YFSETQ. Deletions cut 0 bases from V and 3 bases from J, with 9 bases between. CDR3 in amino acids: CASSLGDGHTEAFF. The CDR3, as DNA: TGCGCCAGCAGCTTGGGGGACGGCCACACTGAAGCTTTCTTT.

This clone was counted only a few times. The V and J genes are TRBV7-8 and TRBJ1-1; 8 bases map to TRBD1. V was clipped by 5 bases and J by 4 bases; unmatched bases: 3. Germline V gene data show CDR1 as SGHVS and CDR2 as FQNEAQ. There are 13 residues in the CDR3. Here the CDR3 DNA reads TGTGCCAGCAGCCTCACAGGGGGCACTGAAGCTTTCTTT. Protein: CASSLTGGTEAFF.

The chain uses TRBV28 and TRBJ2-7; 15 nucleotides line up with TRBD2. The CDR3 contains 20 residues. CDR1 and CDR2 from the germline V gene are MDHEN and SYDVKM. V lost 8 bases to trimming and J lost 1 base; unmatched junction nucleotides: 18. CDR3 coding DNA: TGTGCCAGCCTCCCCCCTCGGACTAGCGGGAGGGCCTTTTGGTCCTACGAGCAGTACTTC. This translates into CASLPPRTSGRAFWSYEQYF. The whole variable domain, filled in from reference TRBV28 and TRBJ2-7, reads DVKVTQSSRYLVKRTGEKVFLECVQDMDHENMFWYRQDPGLGLRLIYFSYDVKMKEKGDIPEGYSVSREKKERFSLILESASTNQTSMYLCASLPPRTSGRAFWSYEQYFGPGTRLTVT.

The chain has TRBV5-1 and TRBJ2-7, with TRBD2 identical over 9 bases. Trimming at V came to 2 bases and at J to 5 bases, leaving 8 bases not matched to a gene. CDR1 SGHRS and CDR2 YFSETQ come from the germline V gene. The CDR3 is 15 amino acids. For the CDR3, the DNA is TGCGCCAGCAGCTTATCTAGCGGGGCGCTCGACGAGCAGTACTTC. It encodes CASSLSSGALDEQYF.

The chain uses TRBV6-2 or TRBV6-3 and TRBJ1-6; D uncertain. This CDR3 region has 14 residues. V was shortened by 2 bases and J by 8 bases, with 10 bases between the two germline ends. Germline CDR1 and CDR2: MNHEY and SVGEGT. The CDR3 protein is CASSYRIRDSPLHF. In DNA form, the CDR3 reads TGTGCCAGCAGTTACCGCATAAGGGATTCACCCCTCCACTTT.

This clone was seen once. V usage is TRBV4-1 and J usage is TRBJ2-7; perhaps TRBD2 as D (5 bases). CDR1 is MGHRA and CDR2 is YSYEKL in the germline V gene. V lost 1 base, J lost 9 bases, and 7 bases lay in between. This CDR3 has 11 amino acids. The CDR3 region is CASSQGSVQYF. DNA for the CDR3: TGCGCCAGCAGCCAAGGTAGCGTGCAGTACTTC.

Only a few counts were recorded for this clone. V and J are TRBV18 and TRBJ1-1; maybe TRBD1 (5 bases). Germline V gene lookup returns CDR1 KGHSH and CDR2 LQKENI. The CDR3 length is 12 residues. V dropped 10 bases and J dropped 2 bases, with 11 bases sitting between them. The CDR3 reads CATRGENTEAFF. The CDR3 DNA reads TGTGCCACCCGAGGGGAAAACACTGAAGCTTTCTTT.

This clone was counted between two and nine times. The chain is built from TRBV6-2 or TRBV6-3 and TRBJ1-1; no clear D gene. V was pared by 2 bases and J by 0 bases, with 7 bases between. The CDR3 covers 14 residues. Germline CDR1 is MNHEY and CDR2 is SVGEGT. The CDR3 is CASSYGSVNTEAFF. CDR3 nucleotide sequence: TGTGCCAGCAGTTACGGGTCCGTGAACACTGAAGCTTTCTTT.

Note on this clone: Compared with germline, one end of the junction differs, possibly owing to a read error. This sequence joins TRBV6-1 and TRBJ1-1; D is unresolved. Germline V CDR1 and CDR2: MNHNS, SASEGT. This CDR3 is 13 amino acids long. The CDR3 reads CASCEGSRTEAFF. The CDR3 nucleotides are TGTGCCAGCTGTGAGGGCTCGAGGACTGAAGCTTTCTTT.

DNA of the CDR3: TGTGCCAGCAGTCGGACCGACGGTAGCAATCAGCCCCAGCATTTT. It is translated as CASSRTDGSNQPQHF. The chain is built from TRBV2 and TRBJ1-5; D not certain. Trimming left V 5 bases short and J 0 bases short, with 11 bases between. The CDR3 length is 15 residues. The germline V gene has CDR1 SNHLY and CDR2 FYNNEI.

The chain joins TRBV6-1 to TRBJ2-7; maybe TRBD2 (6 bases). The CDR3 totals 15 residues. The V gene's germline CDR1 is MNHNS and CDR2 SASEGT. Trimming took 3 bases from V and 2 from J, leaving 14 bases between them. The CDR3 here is CASSDQGLTTYEQYF. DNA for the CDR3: TGTGCCAGCAGTGATCAGGGACTCACTACCTACGAGCAGTACTTC.

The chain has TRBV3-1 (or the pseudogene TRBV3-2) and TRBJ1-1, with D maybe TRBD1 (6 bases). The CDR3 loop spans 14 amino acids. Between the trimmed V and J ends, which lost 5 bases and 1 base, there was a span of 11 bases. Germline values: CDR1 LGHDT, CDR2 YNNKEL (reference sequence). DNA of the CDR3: TGTGCCAGCAGCTGGACAGCGGGGAACACTGAAGCTTTCTTT. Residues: CASSWTAGNTEAFF.

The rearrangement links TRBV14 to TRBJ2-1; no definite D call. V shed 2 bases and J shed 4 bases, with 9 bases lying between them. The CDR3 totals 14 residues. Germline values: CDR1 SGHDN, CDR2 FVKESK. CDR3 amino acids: CASSQYGGYNEQFF. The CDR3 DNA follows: TGTGCCAGCAGCCAATACGGTGGTTACAATGAGCAGTTCTTC.

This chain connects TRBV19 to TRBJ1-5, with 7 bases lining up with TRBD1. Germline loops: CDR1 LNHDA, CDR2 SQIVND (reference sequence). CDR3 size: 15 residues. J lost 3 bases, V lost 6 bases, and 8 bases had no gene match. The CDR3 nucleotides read TGTGCCAGTAGGGTTGACAGGGCCCTCAATCAGCCCCAGCATTTT. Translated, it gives CASRVDRALNQPQHF.

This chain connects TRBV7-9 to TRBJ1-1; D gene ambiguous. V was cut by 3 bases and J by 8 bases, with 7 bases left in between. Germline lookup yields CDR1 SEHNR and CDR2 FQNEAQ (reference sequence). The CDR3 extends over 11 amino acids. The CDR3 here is CASSFMTEAFF. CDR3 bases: TGTGCCAGCAGCTTTATGACAGAAGCTTTCTTT.

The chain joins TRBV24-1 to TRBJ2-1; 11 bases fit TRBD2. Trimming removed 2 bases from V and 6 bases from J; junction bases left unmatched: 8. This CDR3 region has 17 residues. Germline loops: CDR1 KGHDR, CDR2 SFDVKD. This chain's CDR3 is CATSDSGRGLAVNEQFF. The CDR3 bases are TGTGCCACCAGTGATTCAGGGCGGGGACTAGCGGTCAATGAGCAGTTCTTC.

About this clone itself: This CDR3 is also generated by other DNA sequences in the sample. CDR3: CASSLAAGGLSYNEQFF. In DNA form, the CDR3 reads TGTGCCAGCAGTTTAGCAGCGGGAGGGTTATCCTACAATGAGCAGTTCTTC. The gene calls are TRBV27 and TRBJ2-1; 10 positions agree with TRBD2. With V trimmed by 2 bases and J by 1 base, 5 bases remained unmatched. The length of the CDR3 is 17 residues. Germline V gene sequence: CDR1 MNHEY, CDR2 SMNVEV (reference sequence).

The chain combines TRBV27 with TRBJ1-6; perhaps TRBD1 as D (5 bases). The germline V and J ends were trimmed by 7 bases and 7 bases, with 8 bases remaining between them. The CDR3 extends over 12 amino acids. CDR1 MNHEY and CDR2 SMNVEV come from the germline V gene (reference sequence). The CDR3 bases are TGTGCCAGCACCCGGGGGAATTCACCCCTCCACTTT. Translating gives CASTRGNSPLHF.

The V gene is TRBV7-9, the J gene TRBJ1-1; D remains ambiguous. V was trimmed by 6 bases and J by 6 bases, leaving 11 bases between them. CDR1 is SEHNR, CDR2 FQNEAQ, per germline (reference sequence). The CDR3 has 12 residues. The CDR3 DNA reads TGTGCCAGCAGTTTCAGCGGATCTGAAGCTTTCTTT. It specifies CASSFSGSEAFF.

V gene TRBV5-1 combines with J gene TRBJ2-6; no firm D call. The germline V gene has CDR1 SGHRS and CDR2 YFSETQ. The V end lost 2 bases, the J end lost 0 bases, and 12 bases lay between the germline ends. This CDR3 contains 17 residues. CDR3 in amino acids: CASSFRHDVSGANVLTF. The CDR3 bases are TGCGCCAGCAGCTTTCGACACGACGTCTCTGGGGCCAACGTCCTGACTTTC.

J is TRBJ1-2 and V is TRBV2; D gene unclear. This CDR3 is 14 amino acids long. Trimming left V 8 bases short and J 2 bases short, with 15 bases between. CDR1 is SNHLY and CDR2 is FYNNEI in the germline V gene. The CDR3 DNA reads TGTGCCAGCCTACGCTCTGCTGTCAACTATGGCTACACCTTC. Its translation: CASLRSAVNYGYTF. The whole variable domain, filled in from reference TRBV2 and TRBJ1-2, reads EPEVTQTPSHQVTQMGQEVILRCVPISNHLYFYWYRQILGQKVEFLVSFYNNEISEKSEIFDDQFSVERPDGSNFTLKIRSTKLEDSAMYFCASLRSAVNYGYTFGSGTRLTVV.

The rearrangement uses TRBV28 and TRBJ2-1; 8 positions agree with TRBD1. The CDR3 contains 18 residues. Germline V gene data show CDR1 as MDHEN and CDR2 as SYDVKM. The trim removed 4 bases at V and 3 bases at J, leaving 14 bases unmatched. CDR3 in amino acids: CASSSGTGSGQYYNEQFF. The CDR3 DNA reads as TGTGCCAGCAGTTCCGGGACAGGCTCCGGCCAGTACTACAATGAGCAGTTCTTC.

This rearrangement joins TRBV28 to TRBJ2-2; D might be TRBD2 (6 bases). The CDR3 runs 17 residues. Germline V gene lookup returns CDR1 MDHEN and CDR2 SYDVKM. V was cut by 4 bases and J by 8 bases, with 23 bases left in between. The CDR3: CASSSTPGTVGGGELFF. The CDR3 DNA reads TGTGCCAGCAGTTCGACCCCCGGGACTGTGGGCGGGGGGGAGCTGTTTTTT.

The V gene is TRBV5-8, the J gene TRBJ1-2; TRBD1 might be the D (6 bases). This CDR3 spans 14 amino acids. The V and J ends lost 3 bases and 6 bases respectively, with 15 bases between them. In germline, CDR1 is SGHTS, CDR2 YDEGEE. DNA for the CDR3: TGTGCCAGCAGCTATGGCAGGGGAGCGAATGGCTACACCTTC. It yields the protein CASSYGRGANGYTF.

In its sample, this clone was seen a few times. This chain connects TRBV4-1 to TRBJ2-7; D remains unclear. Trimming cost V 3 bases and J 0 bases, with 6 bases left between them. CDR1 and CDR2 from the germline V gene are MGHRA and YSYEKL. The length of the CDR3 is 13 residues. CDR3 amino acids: CASSQESSYEQYF. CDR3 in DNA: TGCGCCAGCAGCCAGGAGTCCTCCTACGAGCAGTACTTC.

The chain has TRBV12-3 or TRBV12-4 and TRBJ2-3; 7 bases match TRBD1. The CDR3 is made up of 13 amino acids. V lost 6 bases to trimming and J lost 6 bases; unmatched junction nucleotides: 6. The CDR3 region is CASRLTGSDTQYF. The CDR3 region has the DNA TGTGCCAGCAGATTGACAGGGTCGGATACGCAGTATTTT.

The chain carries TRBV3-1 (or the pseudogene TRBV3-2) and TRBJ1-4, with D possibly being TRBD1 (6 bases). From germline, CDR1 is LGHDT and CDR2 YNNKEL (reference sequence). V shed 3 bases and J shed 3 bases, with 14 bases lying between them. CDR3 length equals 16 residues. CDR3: CASSQNGGGANEKLFF. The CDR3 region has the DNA TGTGCCAGCAGCCAGAATGGAGGGGGGGCTAATGAAAAACTGTTTTTT.

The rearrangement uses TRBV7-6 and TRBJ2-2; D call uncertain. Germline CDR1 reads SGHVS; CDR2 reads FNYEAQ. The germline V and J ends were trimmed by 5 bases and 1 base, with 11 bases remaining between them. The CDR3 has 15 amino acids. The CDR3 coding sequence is TGTGCCAGCAGCCTCGACGGTATGAACACCGGGGAGCTGTTTTTT. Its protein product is CASSLDGMNTGELFF.

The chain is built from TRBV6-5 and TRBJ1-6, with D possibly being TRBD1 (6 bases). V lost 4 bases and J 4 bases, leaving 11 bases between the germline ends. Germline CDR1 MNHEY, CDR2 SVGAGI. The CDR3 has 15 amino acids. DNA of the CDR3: TGTGCCAGCAGTTGGACAGTTCCTTATAATTCACCCCTCCACTTT. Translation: CASSWTVPYNSPLHF.